This T cell receptor beta chain was documented in a study of T cells in localized non-small cell lung cancer. Study findings and constraints: There were a median roughly 54 of the top 100 tumor clones appearing in adjacent lung. Uninvolved adjacent lung, not tumor, had the highest T cell clonality. A single tumor region was sequenced, leaving heterogeneity possible.

TCRdb's copy holds only in-frame clones and misses some; the assay was immunoSEQ multiplex PCR. The table shows around 41,000 clones, with approximately 91% occurring only once. V lost 3 bases to trimming and J lost 4 bases, with 4 bases between them. Germline values: CDR1 LNHDA, CDR2 SQIVND (reference sequence). This CDR3 region has 12 residues. For this clone: Its target is not known.

The sequences come from peripheral blood, collected before any cancer treatment. The chain employs TRBV19 and TRBJ1-3; D unresolved. The receptor comes from a female donor aged 60 or older with stage I squamous cell lung carcinoma. For the CDR3, the DNA is TGTGCCAGTAGTATGGGAGGAAACACCATATATTTT. Its protein is CASSMGGNTIYF.